The sequence of this T cell receptor (beta chain) was determined in a study of identical twins. J lost 5 bases, V lost 6 bases, and 11 bases had no gene match. Germline CDR1 is KGHSH and CDR2 is LQKENI. The length of the CDR3 is 15 residues. Of note for this clonotype: Its antigen is unidentified.

Study findings and constraints: Monozygotic twins shared more out-of-frame TCR alpha than recombination models predicted. Out-of-frame alpha sequences shared between twins exhibited an excess of low generation probability.

Using its own MiXCR run on the 5' RACE reads, TCRdb lists one record per CDR3 protein. The sample holds just under 650,000 distinct CDR3 sequences, under 8.5% seen once. Everyone who gave samples was a healthy Caucasian. The same sample was also used in a study of yellow fever vaccine responses in identical twins.

The receptor comes from a woman aged 18-35 years in good health. Sequencing was done on a sample of PBMCs. The chain recombines TRBV18 with TRBJ2-7; 9 bases align to TRBD1. The CDR3 region has the DNA TGTGCCAGCTCTCTCCGGCAACAGGGGGCCGACGAGCAGTACTTC. Protein sequence: CASSLRQQGADEQYF.